These T cell receptor beta chains were read from a single sample in a study of blood T cell repertoires in COVID-19. Sequencing used immunoSEQ multiplex PCR; TCRdb keeps in-frame clones, though not all of them. Of some 300,000 clones in the sample, over 80% are singletons; the top ten hold over 5.5%. The specimen was peripheral blood. These receptors came from a woman between 50 and 59 years old with COVID-19, enrolled during active disease. Both conserved end residues are trimmed from each CDR3.

ASSLVPSGTPYEQY | TRBV11-1
ASSEPDRGESNEQF | TRBV6-4
SVEYDTGIYNEQF | TRBV29-1
ASMGDRGYEQY | TRBV19
ASSPGTANTQY | TRBV2
ASSFDSYGYT | TRBV5-4
ASSQRLAGPYNEQF | TRBV3-1/TRBV3-2
ASSPQKLATSNEQF | TRBV7-9
ASSFPSAMSTDTQY | TRBV5-4
ASSLSGQGGNQPQH | TRBV19
ASSSYRVNTEAF | TRBV27
ASSIQGGAPNRRNTIY | TRBV21-1
ASSQPRQSYGYT | TRBV4-1
ASGRSGETQY | TRBV4-2
ASKYSGSEPGELF | TRBV6-5
ASSQARGEAF | TRBV3-1/TRBV3-2
ASSKTENTEAF | TRBV6-5
ASSWVVDGGSGNTIY | TRBV5-5
ASSPTERLVTF | TRBV4-1
ASSQNSGPSYGYT | TRBV4-1
ASSAPGAGANVLT | TRBV11-3
ASSQGLAGPYEQY | TRBV6-5
ASSLEVRGGEAF | TRBV27
ASTRDNNQPQH | TRBV19
ASSFGLVSSYNEQF | TRBV27
ASSQDLTISGNTIY | TRBV4-3
ASSQAGGPHTGELF | TRBV28
AMTDSLNTGELF | TRBV6-5
ASSLGGGGPQH | TRBV5-4
ASSQGGQELYGYT | TRBV3-1/TRBV3-2
ASSIAGSSYEQY | TRBV6-5
ASSFNFDRGPYEQY | TRBV7-9
ASSLIGGGDYEQY | TRBV7-2
ASSEGNTEAF | TRBV5-6
ASSWTLSTDTQY | TRBV9
ASSDRGNTEAF | TRBV12-3/TRBV12-4
AWNPSRLANTGELF | TRBV30
ASSAGNYGYT | TRBV25-1
ASSKRGHSYEQY | TRBV6-5
ASSSGTGYDGYT | TRBV5-5